Sequencing of this T cell receptor (beta chain) was carried out in a study of T-cell reconstitution after alpha-beta-depleted transplantation in children. The CDR3 runs to 17 residues. V shed 0 bases and J shed 2 bases, with 18 bases lying between them. Germline lookup yields CDR1 SGHRS and CDR2 YFSETQ. Using unique molecular identifiers, the investigators prepared the TCRbeta library. Each CDR3 protein gets one entry after TCRdb re-called the PCR reads with MiXCR. The data contain 250,000 to 400,000 distinct CDR3 sequences, around 25% of them singletons. The sequences come from PBMCs, mostly from graft donor cells, collected 180 days after TCRalphabeta/CD19-depleted stem cell transplant. The sequence was collected from a male patient between 5 and 17 years old who had a stem cell transplant for acute lymphoblastic leukemia, so the T cells may come from the graft donor. This sequence joins TRBV5-1 and TRBJ2-7; possible D gene TRBD1, 5 bases. CDR3 bases: TGCGCCAGCAGCTTGGCATTCCGGACACCATCAGCCTACGAGCAGTACTTC. Protein sequence: CASSLAFRTPSAYEQYF.